One and the same sample provided the 20 T cell receptor beta chains below, sequenced in a study of T cell repertoires in aging, cancer and after chemotherapy. TRB rearrangements spanning V, D and J were amplified using mixed TRB-A/B primers. Each CDR3 protein is one row after TCRdb ran MiXCR on the multiplex PCR reads. Of over 10,000 distinct CDR3 sequences listed, less than 25% are singletons. The template was genomic DNA from peripheral blood, not RNA. Sequences were obtained from blood. The origin of the receptors is a human donor in good health.

The chain uses TRBV5-1 and TRBJ2-1, with 9 bases that match TRBD2. Trimming removed 3 bases from V and 13 bases from J; junction bases left unmatched: 8. CDR3 length: 13 residues. The germline gives CDR1 SGHRS, CDR2 YFSETQ. The CDR3 spells CASSSSGTSLQFF. CDR3 nucleotides: TGCGCCAGCAGCTCATCCGGGACTAGCTTACAGTTCTTC.

This clonotype qualifies as medium-sized (0.01 to 0.1%). The chain is built from TRBV6-5 and TRBJ1-6; 8 bases fit TRBD1. Germline CDR1 and CDR2: MNHEY and SVGAGI. V lost 7 bases, J lost 7 bases, and 18 bases stayed unmatched. The CDR3 spans 18 residues. Here the CDR3 DNA reads TGTGCCAGCACCATTACGGGGCAGGGGGCCACGGCGAATTCACCCCTCCACTTT. Translated, it gives CASTITGQGATANSPLHF.

This clonotype has a count of ten or more. CDR3 region: CASSRLAGNTGELFF. The CDR3 nucleotides read TGTGCCAGCAGCAGGCTAGCGGGGAACACCGGGGAGCTGTTTTTT. The chain uses TRBV7-9 and TRBJ2-2, with 8 bases aligning to TRBD2. J was trimmed by 1 base and V by 5 bases; bases with no gene match: 3. The CDR3 extends over 15 amino acids. Germline assignment: CDR1 SEHNR and CDR2 FQNEAQ (reference sequence).

In this sample, this clonotype is medium-sized (0.01 to 0.1%). V gene TRBV30 combines with J gene TRBJ1-2; TRBD1 matches at 10 bases. Germline CDR1 is GTSNPN and CDR2 is SVGIG (reference sequence). The CDR3 extends over 15 amino acids. Losses at the gene ends were 1 base for V and 6 bases for J; bases not matched to a gene: 8. CDR3 in amino acids: CAWSAGQGRQNGYTF. In DNA form, the CDR3 reads TGTGCCTGGAGTGCGGGACAGGGGCGTCAAAATGGCTACACCTTC.

The table lists this clonotype with a few counts. This chain links TRBV7-9 with TRBJ2-3; D remains ambiguous. CDR3 length: 13 residues. The V and J ends lost 1 base and 3 bases respectively, with 5 bases between them. Germline lookup yields CDR1 SEHNR and CDR2 FQNEAQ (reference sequence). CDR3 coding DNA: TGTGCCAGCAGCTTAGTATTGACAGATACGCAGTATTTT. As protein: CASSLVLTDTQYF.

This clonotype appeared a few times. V usage is TRBV12-3 or TRBV12-4 and J usage is TRBJ1-3; 10 bases map to TRBD1. V lost 5 bases, J lost 0 bases, and 7 bases stayed unmatched. The CDR3 totals 17 residues. The CDR3 DNA sequence: TGTGCCAGCAGTGTCCACGGGACAGGGGTCTCTGGAAACACCATATATTTT. As protein: CASSVHGTGVSGNTIYF.

Ten or more counts support this clonotype. The rearrangement uses TRBV5-5 and TRBJ1-1, with D maybe TRBD1 (5 bases). Germline loops: CDR1 SGHKS, CDR2 YYEKEE (reference sequence). The V end was cut by 3 bases, the J end by 11 bases, with 17 bases between. CDR3 length: 13 amino acids. The CDR3 loop reads CASSYGDGNRAFF. The CDR3 nucleotides are TGTGCCAGCAGCTACGGGGACGGCAATAGGGCTTTCTTT.

Note on this clonotype: A much bigger clone sits one base away, suggesting this may be a read error. This chain links TRBV30 with TRBJ1-1, with D perhaps matching TRBD1 (5 bases). Per germline, CDR1 GTSNPN and CDR2 SVGIG (reference sequence). The CDR3 extends over 14 amino acids. This CDR3 is CARRRGGLNTEAFF. The CDR3 DNA is TGTGCCCGGAGAAGGGGAGGGTTGAACACTGAAGCTTTCTTT.

This clonotype was counted a few times. This chain joins TRBV6-1 and TRBJ2-1, with D possibly matching TRBD2 (6 bases). This CDR3 is built from 15 residues. Germline CDR1 MNHNS, CDR2 SASEGT. The V and J ends lost 2 bases and 7 bases respectively, with 15 bases between them. This CDR3 is CASSERWGEANEQFF. In DNA, the CDR3 is TGTGCCAGCAGTGAAAGGTGGGGGGAGGCAAATGAGCAGTTCTTC.

This clonotype was detected a few times. The chain combines TRBV7-9 with TRBJ1-2; 7 nucleotides align to TRBD1. The trim removed 2 bases at V and 3 bases at J, leaving 3 bases unmatched. CDR1 is SEHNR, CDR2 FQNEAQ, per germline (reference sequence). This CDR3 region has 14 residues. The CDR3 bases are TGTGCCAGCAGCTTATTTGACAGGGACTATGGCTACACCTTC. It specifies CASSLFDRDYGYTF.

This clonotype is termed medium-sized. V gene TRBV27 combines with J gene TRBJ1-6, with 8 bases that match TRBD1. This CDR3 is built from 15 residues. J gave up 10 bases and V 2 bases, and 7 bases lay outside the gene matches. CDR1 is MNHEY and CDR2 is SMNVEV in the germline V gene (reference sequence). CDR3 sequence reads: CASSLQGQGYSPLHF. The DNA for the CDR3 is TGTGCCAGCAGTTTACAAGGACAGGGATACTCACCCCTCCACTTT.

This clonotype is judged medium-sized (0.01 to 0.1%). The chain links TRBV6-1 to TRBJ2-3, with 7 positions matching TRBD1. CDR1 is MNHNS, CDR2 SASEGT, per germline. Trimming took 6 bases from V and 1 from J; bases not matched to a gene: 1. CDR3 length equals 13 residues. The chain's CDR3 is CASRTGGTDTQYF. Written as DNA, the CDR3 is TGTGCCAGCAGAACAGGGGGCACAGATACGCAGTATTTT.

This clonotype was seen many times. This sequence joins TRBV7-9 and TRBJ1-2; D gene ambiguous. The length of the CDR3 is 15 residues. V lost 5 bases and J lost 7, with 20 bases in between. In germline, CDR1 is SEHNR, CDR2 FQNEAQ (reference sequence). The CDR3 coding sequence is TGTGCCAGCAGCCCCCCCGGACGCAGAGGTAGTGGCTACACCTTC. Its translation: CASSPPGRRGSGYTF. Based on the CDR3 plus reference TRBV7-9 and TRBJ1-2, the full variable domain is DTGVSQNPRHKITKRGQNVTFRCDPISEHNRLYWYRQTLGQGPEFLTYFQNEAQLEKSRLLSDRFSAERPKGSFSTLEIQRTEQGDSAMYLCASSPPGRRGSGYTFGSGTRLTVV.

Ten or more counts support this clonotype. This rearrangement joins TRBV6-1 to TRBJ2-3; 9 bases are shared with TRBD2. Germline-derived CDR1 and CDR2 are MNHNS and SASEGT. This CDR3 spans 16 amino acids. The V gene end was trimmed by 0 bases and the J gene end by 2 bases; junction bases not matched to a gene: 3. CDR3 DNA: TGTGCCAGCAGTGAAGCGGGCGGGGGGGCCACAGATACGCAGTATTTT. It is translated as CASSEAGGGATDTQYF.

The table lists this clonotype with a few counts. The chain combines TRBV20-1 with TRBJ1-1; D is unresolved. The CDR3 covers 12 residues. Trimming stripped 6 bases from V and 3 bases from J, with 11 bases between. Germline lookup yields CDR1 DFQATT and CDR2 SNEGSKA (reference sequence). Here the CDR3 reads CSARPPYTEAFF. The CDR3 bases are TGCAGTGCCAGACCGCCCTACACTGAAGCTTTCTTT.

This clonotype was counted once. A much larger clone is a single base away; this may be a read error. V usage is TRBV27 and J usage is TRBJ1-1; no reliable D call. CDR1 is MNHEY, CDR2 SMNVEV, per germline (reference sequence). The CDR3 extends over 14 amino acids. CDR3 nucleotides: TGTGCCAGCAGTTTGTCGGGTCCGAACACTAAAGCTTTCTTT. Protein sequence: CASSLSGPNTKAFF.

This clonotype was observed many times. The chain couples TRBV6-1 to TRBJ2-3; D is possibly TRBD2 (5 bases). This CDR3 spans 15 amino acids. Between the trimmed V and J ends, which lost 4 bases and 1 base, there was a span of 12 bases. Germline V gene sequence: CDR1 MNHNS, CDR2 SASEGT. CDR3 DNA: TGTGCCAGCAGTGTCTCAGGAGGAGGCACAGATACGCAGTATTTT. Translated: CASSVSGGGTDTQYF.

The chain uses TRBV6-5 and TRBJ2-5; D uncertain. Germline V gene data show CDR1 as MNHEY and CDR2 as SVGAGI. CDR3 length: 15 amino acids. V lost 2 bases, J lost 4 bases, and 14 bases lay in between. Written as DNA, the CDR3 is TGTGCCAGCAGTTACCCGAATGGCCCGTCAGAGACCCAGTACTTC. This gives the protein CASSYPNGPSETQYF.

The V call is TRBV27, the J call TRBJ2-5; D possibly corresponds to TRBD1 (6 bases). The germline V gene has CDR1 MNHEY and CDR2 SMNVEV (reference sequence). Trimming shortened V by 6 bases and J by 4 bases, and 12 bases separated the two germline ends. This CDR3 is 13 amino acids long. For the CDR3, the DNA is TGTGCCAGCAGGGCTACAGGGAGAGAGACCCAGTACTTC. This codes for CASRATGRETQYF.

This rearrangement joins TRBV7-6 to TRBJ2-5; perhaps TRBD2 as D (6 bases). Germline values: CDR1 SGHVS, CDR2 FNYEAQ. This CDR3 is built from 12 residues. V lost 6 bases, J lost 7 bases, and 12 bases lay in between. Here the CDR3 reads CASSLHGGTQYF. In DNA, the CDR3 is TGTGCCAGCAGTTTACACGGGGGGACCCAGTACTTC.